This TCR beta chain was sequenced in a study of T-cell memory formation after mild COVID-19. A single record per CDR3 protein comes from TCRdb applying MiXCR to the 5' RACE reads. The sample contains 250,000 to 300,000 distinct CDR3 sequences, around 17% of which appear only once. Per the germline V gene, CDR1 is SQVTM and CDR2 is ANQGSEA. The V and J ends lost 3 bases and 2 bases, in that order; junction bases with no gene match: 10. The CDR3 is 17 amino acids. Comment on this clonotype: Its antigen is not known.

Study-wide results and limits: Clones that got smaller from day 15 to 85 had even CD4/CD8, while clones growing later tipped toward CD4+.

The chain carries TRBV29-1 and TRBJ2-3; 11 nucleotides line up with TRBD2. Input material: PBMCs or a T cell subset sorted from them (not recorded which). The receptor was isolated from a man between 18 and 35 years old who had mild COVID-19 (a few samples of this study predate the infection). Cell type and time point are not known. The CDR3 DNA follows: TGCAGCGTTGACAAACCCGGGACTAGCGGCTTCACAGATACGCAGTATTTT. Its protein is CSVDKPGTSGFTDTQYF.